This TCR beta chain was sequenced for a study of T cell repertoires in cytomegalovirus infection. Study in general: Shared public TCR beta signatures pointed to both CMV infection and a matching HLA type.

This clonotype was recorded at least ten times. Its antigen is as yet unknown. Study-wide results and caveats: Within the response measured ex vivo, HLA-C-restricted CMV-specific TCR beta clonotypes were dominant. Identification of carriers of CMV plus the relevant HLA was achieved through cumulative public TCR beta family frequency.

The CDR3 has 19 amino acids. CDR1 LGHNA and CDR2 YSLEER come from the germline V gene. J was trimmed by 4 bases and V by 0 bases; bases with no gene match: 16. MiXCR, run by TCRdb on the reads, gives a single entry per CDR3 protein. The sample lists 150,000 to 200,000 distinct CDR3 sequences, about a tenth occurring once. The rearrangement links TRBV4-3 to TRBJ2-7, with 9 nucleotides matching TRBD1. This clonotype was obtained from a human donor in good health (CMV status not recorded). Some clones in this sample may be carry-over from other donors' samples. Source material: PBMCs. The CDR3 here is CASSQDIPLETGGFYEQYF. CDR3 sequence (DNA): TGCGCCAGCAGCCAAGATATCCCCCTCGAGACAGGGGGATTTTACGAGCAGTACTTC.